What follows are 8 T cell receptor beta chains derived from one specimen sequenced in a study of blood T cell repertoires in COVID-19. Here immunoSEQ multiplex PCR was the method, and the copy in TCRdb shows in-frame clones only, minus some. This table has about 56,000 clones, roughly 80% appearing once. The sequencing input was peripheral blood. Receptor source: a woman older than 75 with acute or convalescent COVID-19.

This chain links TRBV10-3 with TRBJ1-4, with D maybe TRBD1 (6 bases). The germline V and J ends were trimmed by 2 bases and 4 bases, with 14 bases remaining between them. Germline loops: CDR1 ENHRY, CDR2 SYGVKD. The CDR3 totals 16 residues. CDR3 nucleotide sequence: TGTGCCATCAGTGAGAGAGGGGGTTTGGGTAATGAAAAACTGTTTTTT. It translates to CAISERGGLGNEKLFF.

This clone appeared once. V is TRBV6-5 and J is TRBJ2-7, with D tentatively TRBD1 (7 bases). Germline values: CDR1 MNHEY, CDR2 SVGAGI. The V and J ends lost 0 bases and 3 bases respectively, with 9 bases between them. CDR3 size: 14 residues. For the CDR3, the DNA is TGTGCCAGCAGTTACTCGCGGGACAGCTACGAGCAGTACTTC. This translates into CASSYSRDSYEQYF.

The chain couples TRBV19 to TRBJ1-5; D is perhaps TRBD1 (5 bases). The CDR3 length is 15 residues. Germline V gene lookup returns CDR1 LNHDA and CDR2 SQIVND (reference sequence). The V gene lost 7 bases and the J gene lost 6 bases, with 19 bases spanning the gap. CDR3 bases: TGTGCCAGTAATACCCCCGGGGGTTCAGGTCAGCCCCAGCATTTT. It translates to CASNTPGGSGQPQHF.

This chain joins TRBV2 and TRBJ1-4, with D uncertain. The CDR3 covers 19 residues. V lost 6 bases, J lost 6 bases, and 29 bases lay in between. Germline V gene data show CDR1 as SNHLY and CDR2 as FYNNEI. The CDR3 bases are TGTGCCAGCAGAGATGCTCTTAGGACTATCTATCAGGTTCATGAAAAACTGTTTTTT. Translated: CASRDALRTIYQVHEKLFF.

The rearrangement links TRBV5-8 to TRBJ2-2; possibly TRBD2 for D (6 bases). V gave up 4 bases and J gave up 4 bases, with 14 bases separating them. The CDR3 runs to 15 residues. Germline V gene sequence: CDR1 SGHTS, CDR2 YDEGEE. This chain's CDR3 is CASSPLGGSTGELFF. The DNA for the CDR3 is TGTGCCAGCAGCCCTCTTGGGGGGTCCACCGGGGAGCTGTTTTTT.

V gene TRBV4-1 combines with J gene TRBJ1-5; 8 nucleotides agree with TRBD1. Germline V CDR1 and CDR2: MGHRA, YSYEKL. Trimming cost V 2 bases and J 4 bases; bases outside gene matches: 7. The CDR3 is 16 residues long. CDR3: CASSQPGTGLNQPQHF. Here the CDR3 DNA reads TGCGCCAGCAGCCAACCCGGGACAGGACTAAATCAGCCCCAGCATTTT.

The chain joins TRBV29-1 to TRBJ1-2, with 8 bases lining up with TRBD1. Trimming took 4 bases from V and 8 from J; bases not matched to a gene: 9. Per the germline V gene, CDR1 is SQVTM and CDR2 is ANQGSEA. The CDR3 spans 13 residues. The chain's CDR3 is CSVVGQGAWGYTF. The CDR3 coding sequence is TGCAGCGTTGTAGGGCAGGGGGCGTGGGGCTACACCTTC.

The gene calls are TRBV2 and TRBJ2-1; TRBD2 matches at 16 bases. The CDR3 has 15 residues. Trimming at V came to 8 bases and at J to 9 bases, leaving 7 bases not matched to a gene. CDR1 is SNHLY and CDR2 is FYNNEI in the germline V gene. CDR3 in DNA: TGTGCCAGCTATGGGACTAGCGGGGGGGCAACTGAGCAGTTCTTC. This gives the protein CASYGTSGGATEQFF.